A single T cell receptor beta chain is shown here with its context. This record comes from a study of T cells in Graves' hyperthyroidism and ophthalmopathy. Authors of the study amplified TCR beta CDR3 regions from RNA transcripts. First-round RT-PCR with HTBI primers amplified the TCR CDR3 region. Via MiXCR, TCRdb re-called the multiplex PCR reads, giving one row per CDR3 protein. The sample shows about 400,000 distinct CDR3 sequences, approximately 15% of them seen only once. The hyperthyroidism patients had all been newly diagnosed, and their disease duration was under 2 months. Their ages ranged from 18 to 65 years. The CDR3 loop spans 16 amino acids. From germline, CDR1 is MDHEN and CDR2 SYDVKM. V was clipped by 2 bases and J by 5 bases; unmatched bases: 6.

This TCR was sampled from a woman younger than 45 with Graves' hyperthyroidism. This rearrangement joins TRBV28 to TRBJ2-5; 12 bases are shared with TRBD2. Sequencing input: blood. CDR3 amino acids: CASSLPSGRATETQYF. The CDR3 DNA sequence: TGTGCCAGCAGTTTACCTAGCGGGAGGGCCACGGAGACCCAGTACTTC.